Shown below are 5 T cell receptor beta chains from a single sample sequenced in a study of blood T cell repertoires in COVID-19. The data were produced by immunoSEQ multiplex PCR, yet TCRdb's version contains in-frame clones alone and is incomplete. The sample yields around 130,000 clones, about nine tenths seen once. Sequenced input: peripheral blood. These receptors all come from a human donor with COVID-19, enrolled during active disease. The donor label of this sample is uncertain.

This sequence joins TRBV3-1 (or the pseudogene TRBV3-2) and TRBJ1-1, with unresolved D. The V end lost 0 bases, the J end lost 6 bases, and 11 bases lay between the germline ends. Germline assignment: CDR1 LGHDT and CDR2 YNNKEL (reference sequence). This CDR3 comprises 14 residues. CDR3 in DNA: TGTGCCAGCAGCCAAGATCAAAGACTTCCTGAAGCTTTCTTT. Protein product: CASSQDQRLPEAFF.

The rearrangement uses TRBV5-4 and TRBJ2-2; TRBD2 agrees at 8 bases. CDR3 length equals 15 residues. The V segment lost 0 bases and the J segment 6 bases; nucleotides outside the gene matches: 4. Per the germline V gene, CDR1 is SGHNT and CDR2 is YYREEE (reference sequence). CDR3 protein: CASSLGRGGAGELFF. DNA for the CDR3: TGTGCCAGCAGCTTGGGACGGGGGGGCGCCGGGGAGCTGTTTTTT.

This clone was counted a single time. V gene TRBV7-9 combines with J gene TRBJ2-1, with D tentatively TRBD1 (5 bases). Per germline, CDR1 SEHNR and CDR2 FQNEAQ (reference sequence). Trimming cost V 3 bases and J 5 bases, with 14 bases left between them. CDR3 length: 15 amino acids. The CDR3 DNA reads TGTGCCAGCAGCTTCACTCGGACAACCCACAATGAGCAGTTCTTC. It yields the protein CASSFTRTTHNEQFF.

This chain connects TRBV5-6 to TRBJ2-3; D is perhaps TRBD1 (7 bases). CDR1 and CDR2 from the germline V gene are SGHDT and YYEEEE. The CDR3 totals 14 residues. Here the CDR3 reads CAEGSGGREDTQYF. The CDR3, as DNA: TGTGCAGAAGGCTCAGGGGGGCGCGAAGATACGCAGTATTTT.

The V and J genes are TRBV10-3 and TRBJ2-4, with D perhaps matching TRBD1 (6 bases). Trimming removed 2 bases at V and 9 bases at J, with 20 bases between. There are 16 residues in the CDR3. Germline V CDR1 and CDR2: ENHRY, SYGVKD. The CDR3 DNA sequence: TGTGCCATCAGTGAGCCTTCGACAGGAAGGGGCGGCATTCAGTACTTC. This gives the protein CAISEPSTGRGGIQYF.